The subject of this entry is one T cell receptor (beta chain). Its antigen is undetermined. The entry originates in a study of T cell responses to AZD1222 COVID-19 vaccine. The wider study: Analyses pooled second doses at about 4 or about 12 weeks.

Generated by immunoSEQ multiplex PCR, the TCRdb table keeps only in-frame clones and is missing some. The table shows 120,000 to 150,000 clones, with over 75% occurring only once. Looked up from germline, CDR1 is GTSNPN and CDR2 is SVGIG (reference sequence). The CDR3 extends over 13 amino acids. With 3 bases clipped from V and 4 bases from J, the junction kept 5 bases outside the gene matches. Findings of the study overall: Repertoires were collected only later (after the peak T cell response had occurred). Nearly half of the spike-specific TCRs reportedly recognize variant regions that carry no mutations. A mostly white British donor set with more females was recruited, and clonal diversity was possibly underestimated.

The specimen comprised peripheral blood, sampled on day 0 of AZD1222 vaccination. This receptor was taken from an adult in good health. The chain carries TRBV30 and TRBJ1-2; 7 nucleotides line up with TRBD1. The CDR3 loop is CAWSSGTAYGYTF. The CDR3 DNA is TGTGCCTGGAGCTCCGGGACAGCCTATGGCTACACCTTC.